This record covers a single TCR beta chain. Its cognate antigen is unknown. Naive-designated CD8 cells lacked CD45RO, were positively enriched for CCR7, and omitted terminally differentiated effector memory CD45RA+ cells. V was clipped by 5 bases and J by 2 bases; unmatched bases: 4. CDR3 length: 14 amino acids. From germline, CDR1 is SNHLY and CDR2 FYNNEI. As handled by the study authors: Filtering differed because ImmunoSEQ produced junction-only sequences that carried no quality scores. Sequencing was performed with immunoSEQ multiplex PCR; in TCRdb, only in-frame clones are kept and a portion is missing. V and J calls and clone size follow that table, whereas D and trimming were derived from the DNA. The data show about 2 million clones, with approximately 94% seen just once and roughly 1% held by the top ten. The data belong to a study of shared clonotypes between healthy human individuals. Study-wide results and limits: Generation probability values for non-shared clonotypes were lower than those for clonotypes shared by all four donors.

The sequencing input was naive CD8+ T cells sorted from blood. The genes are TRBV2 and TRBJ2-5; 8 bases agree with TRBD2. This clonotype was sampled from a man in his late teens or twenties in good health. CDR3 nucleotides: TGTGCCAGCAGTTATATAGCGGGGCAAGAGACCCAGTACTTC. Translation: CASSYIAGQETQYF. Drawing the rest from reference TRBV2 and TRBJ2-5, the complete variable domain is EPEVTQTPSHQVTQMGQEVILRCVPISNHLYFYWYRQILGQKVEFLVSFYNNEISEKSEIFDDQFSVERPDGSNFTLKIRSTKLEDSAMYFCASSYIAGQETQYFGPGTRLLVL.